Listed here are 19 T cell receptor beta chains from one sample, sequenced in a study of OX40 agonist ivuxolimab in advanced cancers. The repertoire was sequenced with immunoSEQ multiplex PCR; TCRdb's copy has only in-frame clones and lacks some. The table includes approximately 54,000 clones, around 93% detected once. The sample was CD4+ or CD8+ T cells sorted from blood, taken in a trial of the OX40 agonist ivuxolimab. The source is an adult with an advanced solid tumor such as melanoma, head and neck, liver or kidney cancer.

This rearrangement joins TRBV7-2 to TRBJ2-1, with 8 bases aligning to TRBD2. The germline V gene encodes CDR1 SGHTA and CDR2 FQGNSA. CDR3 length: 16 amino acids. Trimming removed 2 bases from V and 7 bases from J; junction bases left unmatched: 10. In DNA form, the CDR3 reads TGTGCCAGCAGCTTAAGGGCGAGGGCTAGCGGGAATGAGCAGTTCTTC. Translation gives CASSLRARASGNEQFF.

This clone appeared a single time. This chain links TRBV12-2 with TRBJ2-3; TRBD2 was called by the table and not checked on the DNA. TRBV12-2 is designated a pseudogene. This CDR3 spans 17 amino acids. The CDR3 loop is CAISGRAIENPTDTQYF. In nucleotides, the CDR3 is TGTGCAATTAGCGGGAGGGCCATCGAAAATCCCACAGATACGCAGTATTTT.

The genes are TRBV5-1 and TRBJ2-5; TRBD2 matches at 14 bases. Unmatched junction bases numbered 8, after V lost 3 bases and J lost 4 bases. CDR1 is SGHRS and CDR2 is YFSETQ in the germline V gene. CDR3 size: 17 residues. The CDR3 protein is CASSYQTGLAGGETQYF. The DNA of the CDR3 is TGCGCCAGCAGCTATCAAACTGGACTAGCGGGAGGAGAGACCCAGTACTTC.

This sequence joins TRBV2 and TRBJ1-2; 8 bases are a match to TRBD1. The CDR3 consists of 18 residues. V shed 3 bases and J 2 bases; nucleotides not matched to a gene: 14. Germline lookup yields CDR1 SNHLY and CDR2 FYNNEI. The CDR3 nucleotides read TGTGCCAGCAGTGAGTCTTTAGGACAGGGCATACAAAACTATGGCTACACCTTC. Residues: CASSESLGQGIQNYGYTF.

In DNA form, the CDR3 reads TGTGCCAGCAGCTTCGAGCGGGAGGAGCAGGGCACAGATACGCAGTATTTT. It is translated as CASSFEREEQGTDTQYF. The gene calls are TRBV7-9 and TRBJ2-3; the match to TRBD2 covers 9 bases. Trimming cost V 3 bases and J 1 base; bases outside gene matches: 8. The CDR3 extends over 17 amino acids. The germline gives CDR1 SEHNR, CDR2 FQNEAQ (reference sequence).

The rearrangement joins TRBV7-2 to TRBJ1-2; D uncertain. The CDR3 has 12 amino acids. Germline V gene data show CDR1 as SGHTA and CDR2 as FQGNSA. Deletions cut 6 bases from V and 6 bases from J, with 11 bases between. CDR3 residues: CASRDSGDGYTF. The CDR3 nucleotides read TGTGCCAGCAGGGACTCTGGGGATGGCTACACCTTC.

This clone was detected only once. DNA of the CDR3: TGCGCCAGCAGCCAAGCAACCACACTAAAACTGTTTTTT. Translating it yields CASSQATTLKLFF. The genes are TRBV4-3 and TRBJ1-4, with D unresolved. The ends were cut back, 1 base at V and 10 bases at J, with 10 bases in the middle. The CDR3 runs 13 residues. Germline assignment: CDR1 LGHNA and CDR2 YSLEER.

This chain connects TRBV6-5 to TRBJ2-7; a weak D match, TRBD2 (5 bases). The CDR3 is 15 residues long. Germline lookup yields CDR1 MNHEY and CDR2 SVGAGI. Deletions cut 2 bases from V and 2 bases from J, with 13 bases between. The CDR3 DNA reads TGTGCCAGCAGTTACGGAGGCTTTGGAACCTACGAGCAGTACTTC. This codes for CASSYGGFGTYEQYF.

V and J are TRBV11-2 and TRBJ2-3; 7 nucleotides agree with TRBD1. Germline values: CDR1 SGHAT, CDR2 FQNNGV. CDR3 length equals 14 residues. The J segment lost 4 bases and the V segment lost 2 bases, leaving 3 bases of the junction unmatched. The CDR3 sequence is CASSLIQGSDTQYF. CDR3 coding DNA: TGTGCCAGCAGCTTAATACAGGGGTCAGATACGCAGTATTTT.

J is TRBJ2-1 and V is TRBV27; TRBD2 might be the D (6 bases). In germline, CDR1 is MNHEY, CDR2 SMNVEV (reference sequence). V dropped 5 bases and J dropped 0 bases, with 11 bases sitting between them. The CDR3 spans 15 residues. DNA of the CDR3: TGTGCCAGCAGTCCTTCAGCGGGCTCCTACAATGAGCAGTTCTTC. The encoded protein is CASSPSAGSYNEQFF.

This rearrangement joins TRBV27 to TRBJ2-5; 9 bases align to TRBD1. V trimming: 5 bases; J trimming: 5 bases; junction bases outside the gene matches: 12. Germline V gene data show CDR1 as MNHEY and CDR2 as SMNVEV (reference sequence). The CDR3 has 16 residues. This chain's CDR3 is CASSTNLGTGPETQYF. The CDR3 DNA reads as TGTGCCAGCAGTACAAATCTCGGGACAGGGCCGGAGACCCAGTACTTC.

This clone is a singleton in its sample. The chain joins TRBV9 to TRBJ1-1; 7 nucleotides match TRBD1. CDR3 length equals 13 residues. The germline CDR1 and CDR2 sequences are SGDLS and YYNGEE. Trimming removed 9 bases from V and 1 base from J; junction bases left unmatched: 6. CDR3 residues: CATARTGNTEAFF. In nucleotides, the CDR3 is TGTGCCACGGCCAGGACAGGGAACACTGAAGCTTTCTTT.

This chain uses TRBV27 with TRBJ2-3; 9 bases match TRBD2. V lost 2 bases to trimming and J lost 2 bases; unmatched junction nucleotides: 2. CDR1 is MNHEY and CDR2 is SMNVEV in the germline V gene (reference sequence). CDR3 length: 15 residues. The CDR3 nucleotides are TGTGCCAGCAGTTTACTAGCGGGACCCACAGATACGCAGTATTTT. This gives the protein CASSLLAGPTDTQYF.

This chain joins TRBV7-9 and TRBJ1-1; 8 positions agree with TRBD1. This CDR3 contains 15 residues. Germline V lookup: CDR1 SEHNR, CDR2 FQNEAQ (reference sequence). The V segment lost 5 bases and the J segment 7 bases; nucleotides outside the gene matches: 12. The CDR3 region is CASSPRTGNMDEAFF. CDR3 bases: TGTGCCAGCAGCCCCCGGACAGGGAACATGGATGAAGCTTTCTTT.

CDR3 protein: CASSGQGEKLFF. The CDR3 DNA reads as TGTGCCAGCAGTGGACAGGGCGAAAAACTGTTTTTT. This sequence joins TRBV6-1 and TRBJ1-4, with TRBD1 identical over 7 bases. V shed 4 bases, J shed 8 bases, and the junction held 1 base outside the gene matches. The CDR3 length is 12 residues. Germline values: CDR1 MNHNS, CDR2 SASEGT.

CDR3 residues: CASSDGGNTEAFF. CDR3 bases: TGTGCCAGCAGTGATGGGGGAAACACTGAAGCTTTCTTT. The chain joins TRBV6-1 to TRBJ1-1; tentatively, D is TRBD1 (5 bases). Germline lookup yields CDR1 MNHNS and CDR2 SASEGT. Trimming stripped 3 bases from V and 2 bases from J, with 7 bases between. The CDR3 has 13 amino acids.

The genes are TRBV4-1 and TRBJ1-5, with TRBD1 identical over 9 bases. Germline values: CDR1 MGHRA, CDR2 YSYEKL. With 1 base clipped from V and 6 bases from J, the junction kept 7 bases outside the gene matches. This CDR3 region has 16 residues. The CDR3 here is CASSQGSGQGSQPQHF. For the CDR3, the DNA is TGCGCCAGCAGCCAAGGTTCTGGACAGGGGAGTCAGCCCCAGCATTTT.

The chain is built from TRBV27 and TRBJ2-3, with a weak D call TRBD2 (6 bases). The V end was cut by 3 bases, the J end by 4 bases, with 17 bases between. This CDR3 has 16 residues. Germline CDR1 is MNHEY and CDR2 is SMNVEV (reference sequence). This CDR3 is CASSFQLASGADTQYF. In nucleotides, the CDR3 is TGTGCCAGCAGTTTCCAACTAGCTTCCGGCGCAGATACGCAGTATTTT.

This chain joins TRBV19 and TRBJ2-1; 8 positions match TRBD2. Losses at the gene ends were 11 bases for V and 3 bases for J; bases not matched to a gene: 9. Germline CDR1 reads LNHDA; CDR2 reads SQIVND (reference sequence). This CDR3 spans 14 amino acids. The CDR3 sequence is CASRGGPLYNEQFF. The CDR3 DNA reads as TGTGCCTCCCGGGGGGGGCCCCTCTACAATGAGCAGTTCTTC.